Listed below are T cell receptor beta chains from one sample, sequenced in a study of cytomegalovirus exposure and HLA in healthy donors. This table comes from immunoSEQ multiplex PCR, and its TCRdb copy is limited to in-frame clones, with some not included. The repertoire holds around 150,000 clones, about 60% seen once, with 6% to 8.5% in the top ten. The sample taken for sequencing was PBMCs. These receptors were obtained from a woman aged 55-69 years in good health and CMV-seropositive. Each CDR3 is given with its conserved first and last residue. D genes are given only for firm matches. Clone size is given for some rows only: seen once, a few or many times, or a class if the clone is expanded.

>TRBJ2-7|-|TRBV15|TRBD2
TGTGCCACCAGCACTCCAGGGGGTAGCGGGAGCTCCTACGAGCAGTACTTC
CATSTPGGSGSSYEQYF
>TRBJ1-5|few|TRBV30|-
TGTGCCTGGAGTAATGCCCGGGGGCAGCCCCAGCATTTT
CAWSNARGQPQHF
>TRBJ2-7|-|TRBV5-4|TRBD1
TGTGCCAGCAGCCCCCGGGACAGGACCTACGAGCAGTACTTC
CASSPRDRTYEQYF
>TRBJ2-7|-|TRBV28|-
TGTGCCAGCAGCTCATACCGGGACTCAGCCTACGAGCAGTACTTC
CASSSYRDSAYEQYF
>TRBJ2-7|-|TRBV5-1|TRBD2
TGCGCCAGCAGCCCCGGGACTAGCGGCTACGAGCAGTACTTC
CASSPGTSGYEQYF
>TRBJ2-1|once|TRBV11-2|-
TGTGCCAGCAGCTTAAAGGGGCGCTTCAATGAGCAGTTCTTC
CASSLKGRFNEQFF
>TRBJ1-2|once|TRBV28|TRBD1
TGTGCCAGCATGACTGGGACAGCCCTTTACTATGGCTACACCTTC
CASMTGTALYYGYTF
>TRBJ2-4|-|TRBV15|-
TGTGCCTCTTCCCGGGGTTCTCTAGCCAAAAACATTCAGTACTTC
CASSRGSLAKNIQYF
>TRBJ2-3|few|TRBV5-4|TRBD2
TGTGCCAGCGTGGGAGGGCCGAAGGGGACAGATACGCAGTATTTT
CASVGGPKGTDTQYF
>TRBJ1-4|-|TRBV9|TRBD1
TGTGCCAGCAGCCCGCACAGGGGGTCTAATGAAAAACTGTTTTTT
CASSPHRGSNEKLFF
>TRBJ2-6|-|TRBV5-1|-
TGCGCCAGCAGCTTGGCCGGGAGCTCTGGGGCCAACGTCCTGACTTTC
CASSLAGSSGANVLTF
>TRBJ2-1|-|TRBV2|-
TGTGCCAGCAGCCGGAAACAGGTCTGGGATGAGCAGTTCTTC
CASSRKQVWDEQFF
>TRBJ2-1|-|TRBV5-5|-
TGTGCCAGCAGATTGGATTGGACAAATATCTACAATGAGCAGTTCTTC
CASRLDWTNIYNEQFF
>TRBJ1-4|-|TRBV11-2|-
TGTGCCAGCAGCTTTCTCCGGCGGGGGTCTAATGAAAAACTGTTTTTT
CASSFLRRGSNEKLFF
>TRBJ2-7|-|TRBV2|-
TGTGCCAGCAGAAACACCTACGAGCAGTACTTC
CASRNTYEQYF
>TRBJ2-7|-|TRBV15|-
TGTGCCACCAGCAGAGATCTGGTGGGAGTAGTCTACGAGCAGTACTTC
CATSRDLVGVVYEQYF
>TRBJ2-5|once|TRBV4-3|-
TGCGCCAGCAGCCAAGGAGGTAGCGCGAGGGAGACCCAGTACTTC
CASSQGGSARETQYF
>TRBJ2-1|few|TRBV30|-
TGTGCCTGGACTCCCTCGGGGGATGAGCAGTTCTTC
CAWTPSGDEQFF
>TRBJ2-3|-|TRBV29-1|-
TGCAGCGTTGATAGGGCCAGGGGTGCAGATACGCAGTATTTT
CSVDRARGADTQYF
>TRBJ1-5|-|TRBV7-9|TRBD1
TGTGCCAGCAGCGGGCCGGGACAGGGGTCGAGTCAGCCCCAGCATTTT
CASSGPGQGSSQPQHF
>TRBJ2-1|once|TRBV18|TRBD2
TGTGCCAGCTCACCCGCGACTAGCAGTCAAAATGAGCAGTTCTTC
CASSPATSSQNEQFF
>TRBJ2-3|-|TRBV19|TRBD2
TGTGCCAGTAGTATCCTCGCCCTAGCGGGGCCTAGCACAGATACGCAGTATTTT
CASSILALAGPSTDTQYF
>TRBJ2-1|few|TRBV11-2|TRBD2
TGTGCCACGGCGACTAGCGGGCGCTACAATGAGCAGTTCTTC
CATATSGRYNEQFF
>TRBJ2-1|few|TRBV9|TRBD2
TGTGCCAGCAGCAGGTCCGGGAGGGAGCAGTTCTTC
CASSRSGREQFF
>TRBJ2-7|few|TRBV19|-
TGTGCCAGTAGTATAGCTTCTCCTACCGGCTACGAGCAGTACTTC
CASSIASPTGYEQYF
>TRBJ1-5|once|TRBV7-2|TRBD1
TGTGCCAGCAGCGCACAGGGGGATCAGCCCCAGCATTTT
CASSAQGDQPQHF
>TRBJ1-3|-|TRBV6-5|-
TGTGCCAGCAGTTACACGGACAGTTCTGGAAACACCATATATTTT
CASSYTDSSGNTIYF
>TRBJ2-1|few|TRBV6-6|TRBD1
TGTGCCAGCAGTTACACGGGACAGGGGGCGGACAATGAGCAGTTCTTC
CASSYTGQGADNEQFF
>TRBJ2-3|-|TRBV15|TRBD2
TGTGCCACCAGCAGAGCCTTAAGTGCGGGAGTCTCGGATACGCAGTATTTT
CATSRALSAGVSDTQYF
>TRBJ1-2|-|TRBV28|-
TGTGCCAGCAGTAGACAGCCTAACTATGGCTACACCTTC
CASSRQPNYGYTF
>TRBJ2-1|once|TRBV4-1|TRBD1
TGCGCCAGCAGCCTACTGGACAGGGCCTACAATGAGCAGTTCTTC
CASSLLDRAYNEQFF
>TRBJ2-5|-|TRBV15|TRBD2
TGTGCCACCAGCAGAGATCTCAGCGGGAGTGGGAAAGAGACCCAGTACTTC
CATSRDLSGSGKETQYF
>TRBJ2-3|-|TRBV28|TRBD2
TGTGCCCAGTGGGATGGGACTAGCGGGGGTCGCACAGATACGCAGTATTTT
CAQWDGTSGGRTDTQYF
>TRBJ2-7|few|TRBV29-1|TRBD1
TGCAGCGTAACCGGGACAGGGATCGAGCAGTACTTC
CSVTGTGIEQYF
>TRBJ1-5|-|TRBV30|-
TGTGCCTGGAGTGCGCGGCGGGGGGGCGGTCAGCCCCAGCATTTT
CAWSARRGGGQPQHF
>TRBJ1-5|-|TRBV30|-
TGTGCCTGGAGTGTACAGGGACCCCAGCATTTT
CAWSVQGPQHF
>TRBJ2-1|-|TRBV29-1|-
TGCAGCGTGTCCAGGGATAATGAGCAGTTCTTC
CSVSRDNEQFF
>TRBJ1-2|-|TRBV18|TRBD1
TGTGCCAGCTCACTACTGGGACAGCGTGACTATGGCTACACCTTC
CASSLLGQRDYGYTF
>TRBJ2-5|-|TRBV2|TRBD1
TGTGCCAGCAGGTCCGACAGGGCTCAAGAGACCCAGTACTTC
CASRSDRAQETQYF
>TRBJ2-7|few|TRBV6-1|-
TGTGCCAGCACGTTAGATTCCTACGAGCAGTACTTC
CASTLDSYEQYF
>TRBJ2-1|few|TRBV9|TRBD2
TGTGCCAGCAGCGCGACTAGCGGGAGATCCAATGAGCAGTTCTTC
CASSATSGRSNEQFF
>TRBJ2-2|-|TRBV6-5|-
TGTGCCAGCAGTCCCGAGACCGGGGAGCTGTTTTTT
CASSPETGELFF